The source of this TCR beta chain is a study of PD-1 blockade in classical Hodgkin lymphoma. Study-wide findings and caveats: Patients starting nivolumab under 1 year after ASCT were excluded.

The germline CDR1 and CDR2 sequences are SGHNT and YYREEE (reference sequence). The CDR3 covers 13 residues. The junction had 6 bases not matched to a gene; V was cut back by 5 bases and J by 8 bases. TCRdb's table, derived via immunoSEQ multiplex PCR, lists solely in-frame clones and lacks some. The sample contains roughly 150,000 clones, just under 80% of which appear only once. As regards this clone: The antigen is undetermined.

Each patient relapsed following autologous stem cell transplantation, and prior brentuximab vedotin exposure differed. The rearrangement links TRBV5-4 to TRBJ1-4; 7 nucleotides align to TRBD1. The material sequenced was peripheral blood mononuclear cells (PBMCs), taken before the second cycle of nivolumab. This receptor was obtained from a human donor with classical Hodgkin lymphoma. The CDR3 reads CASSGDSREKLFF. In DNA, the CDR3 is TGTGCCAGCAGTGGGGACAGCCGGGAAAAACTGTTTTTT.